The clone carrying this T cell receptor beta chain turned up a few times. Its target is not known. The primer mix had 60 Vbeta and 13 Jbeta primers. Sequencing was performed with immunoSEQ multiplex PCR; in TCRdb, only in-frame clones are kept and a portion is missing. Here the sample spans 150,000 or so clones, around 77% being singletons. This specimen comes from a study of cytomegalovirus exposure and HLA in healthy donors. Points from the study as a whole: Most sequenced TCRs were rare (though some public TCRs occurred in many donors).

Germline values: CDR1 GTSNPN, CDR2 SVGIG (reference sequence). Trimming removed 0 bases at V and 5 bases at J, with 13 bases between. The CDR3 has 14 amino acids. This sequence was found in a woman in her 40s in good health and CMV-seronegative. The specimen was PBMCs. V is TRBV30 and J is TRBJ2-5; no reliable D call. The CDR3 region has the DNA TGTGCCTGGAGTGTACATGAGGTGATGGAGACCCAGTACTTC. Amino acid sequence: CAWSVHEVMETQYF.